This T cell receptor beta chain derives from a study of regulatory and conventional T cells in RAG deficiency. Broader study findings: Sorted Omenn CD25-high CD127-low cells may not be bona fide Tregs. Control T-cell subsets had markedly higher Shannon entropy and lower Simpson indices than RAG-deficient patients.

Conventional CD4+ T cells were sorted from blood as CD25-low CD127-high cells. On this clone: Its antigen is unidentified.

Unmatched junction bases numbered 4, after V lost 5 bases and J lost 0 bases. This CDR3 is built from 16 residues. Looked up from germline, CDR1 is SGHTA and CDR2 is FQGNSA. The protocol was immunoSEQ multiplex PCR, while the TCRdb copy is restricted to in-frame clones and leaves out a portion. The sample shows roughly 32,000 clones, 90% to 97% of them seen only once. The data were also submitted as part of a second study, on regulatory T cells. That study reports: Amplification used 52 TRBV primers and 13 TRBJ primers.

The TCR comes from a human donor in good health. Sequencing was carried out using CD25- CD4+ T cells sorted from blood. The chain recombines TRBV7-2 with TRBJ1-4; TRBD1 agrees at 9 bases. CDR3: CASSPGQGTTNEKLFF. CDR3 nucleotide sequence: TGTGCCAGCAGCCCGGGACAGGGAACAACTAATGAAAAACTGTTTTTT.